What follows is one TCR beta chain and its context. The specificity of this receptor is unknown. Base-call qualities are not available, and no considerably larger clone is one nucleotide away. The data were obtained in a study of long-term antiretroviral therapy in people with HIV (dated by TCRdb to between 2021 and 2022). For context, the study as a whole: The earliest samples were collected roughly a decade before the 2015 WHO recommendation for immediate ART, at a time when ART was usually postponed until CD4 counts fell. Of the approximately 30 participants with HIV, about twelve were female. This retrospective serial study examined whether starting ART and sustained HIV suppression were associated with changes in the composition and diversity of the TRB repertoire in peripheral blood. No cross-contamination during QIAcube processing turned up in test extractions that ran a monoclonal T-cell line alongside 33 polyclonal samples. The cohort contributed under 200 cryopreserved PBMC samples from 25 to 35 adults with confirmed HIV infection, collected serially over a mean of around 6 years (range 1-12).

General findings and caveats noted by the study authors: Starting ART was linked to a significant rise in TRB diversity, yet even with long-term ART the diversity remained significantly lower than in transplant donor controls. CDR3 length ranges in HIV repertoires were narrower than in controls, and network structure suggested an antigen-experienced repertoire with only a slight naive shift after ART. Inferences about post-ART repertoire changes were limited because no data were available on ART adherence, viral resistance or therapy changes. Limited PBMC availability meant only the TCR beta chain was sequenced, without alpha chain pairing. The repertoire was dominated across all time points by expanded TRB clones identified before ART initiation, although this dominance was seen to fluctuate and to decrease in many PLHIV after ART. The samples were dated from about 2003 to 2017, and the ART regimens that were used may be less effective than current ART regimens. Because cell numbers in pre-ART samples were limited, unsorted PBMC were profiled instead of sorted CD4+ and CD8+ T cells.

The immunoSEQ hsTCRB v3.0 assay was used at survey level resolution to sequence the TRB variable region. TRB sequencing targeted a depth of about 35,000-50,000 T-cell genomes per sample. TRB libraries were pooled and sequenced on an Illumina MiSeq using a v3 150-cycle kit. As for the original processing: Analysis of repertoires was carried out in R inside a reproducible Nextflow workflow spanning QC, data transformation and analysis. LymphoSeq2, an R package for AIRR-Seq data exploration, was used to implement custom analyses. Several samples that yielded fewer than 5000 total TRB sequences were excluded, so that more than 150 HIV repertoires were analyzed. Among the approximately 200 retained HIV repertoires, 55 to 65 were collected before ART initiation and approximately 130 after ART initiation. Repertoires were downsampled to 5000 TRB nucleotide sequences, with summary statistics averaged over 100 downsampling iterations. Only TRB sequences with CDR3 regions of at least seven amino acids were retained for analysis. A Shannon entropy-derived clonality score and the Gini coefficient were used to measure diversity. Repertoire networks linked the top 5000 CDR3 amino acid sequences whenever two sequences differed by an edit distance of one. For TRB CDR3 amino acid sequences, GLIPH2 was used to predict antigen specificity groups and MHC restriction. CDR3 amino acid sequences were matched against VDJdb and McPAS-TCR to flag known CMV, EBV, HIV or tissue antigen associations. Pre-ART, post-ART and control groups were compared with Wilcoxon signed-rank tests and Holm-Bonferroni correction. The source is immuneACCESS, and TCRdb retained only in-frame sequences with V and J called. Part of the clones is not carried over; for the studies checked, unresolved V genes explain less than half of this, and the remainder is unexplained. The V and J calls and clone size come from that table; D and trimming were worked out from the DNA. In all, the sample holds about 17,000 clones, and 65% to 85% of those were seen once. The ten largest clones add up to approximately 16% of the sample.

To be included, a participant needed at least one PBMC sample from before ART initiation plus at least two post-ART samples. Every participant with HIV received treatment in the United States of America. Before DNA extraction, cryopreserved samples of about 0.95-11 million PBMC were thawed and then washed. At the time of the earliest PBMC sample, participants with HIV were aged between roughly 20 and 54 years. Each participant contributed PBMC samples from 1-4 timepoints before ART initiation and 2-8 timepoints after ART initiation, with a median of 7 samples. Serial HIV viral load, CD4+ T-cell count, ART history and demographic data were obtained for every participant. Using a Qiagen kit on a QIAcube, genomic DNA was extracted from unsorted PBMC, with samples processed in batches of 12. The specimen comprised unsorted PBMCs, sampled roughly 2.4 years before starting antiretroviral therapy. The sequence derives from a woman aged 45 to 65 with HIV.

The nucleotide sequence reads as follows: TGTGCCAGCAGCCACGACAGGAAGAATGGCTACACCTTC. Protein translation: CASSHDRKNGYTF. The chain couples TRBV7-2 to TRBJ1-2; the D gene is perhaps TRBD1, from 6 matching bases. The germline V gene encodes CDR1 SGHTA and CDR2 FQGNSA. The junction carries 13 bases between V and J, which are trimmed by 5 bases and 6 bases respectively. The CDR3 goes from the cysteine to the phenylalanine over 13 residues. Only the CDR3 DNA stays, 39 bases, in frame from base 1.